These T cell receptor beta chains were read from a single sample in a study of blood T cell repertoires in COVID-19. Here immunoSEQ multiplex PCR was the method, and the copy in TCRdb shows in-frame clones only, minus some. This sample has 45,000 to 65,000 clones; roughly 89% occur once, and the top ten carry around 5.1%. Sequenced material: peripheral blood. All receptors derive from a man aged 60 to 75 with active COVID-19. The conserved cysteine and the conserved F or W are not part of the CDR3 here. Each record gives: CDR3 protein, V gene, J gene.

ASSLVSGTEQF	TRBV7-9	TRBJ2-1
ASSSMGQGSLT	TRBV27	TRBJ1-2
ASSGTGRAGELF	TRBV2	TRBJ2-2
ASSLGDQETQY	TRBV5-6	TRBJ2-5
ASSVGGLQDTQY	TRBV9	TRBJ2-3
ASSLTSGSPSDTQY	TRBV7-3	TRBJ2-3
ASNRAGVYNEQF	TRBV28	TRBJ2-1
ASSPRGQGQNIQY	TRBV19	TRBJ2-4
ASSPGQSNQPQH	TRBV6-2/TRBV6-3	TRBJ1-5
ASSPALKDRSLKLF	TRBV11-2	TRBJ1-4
ASSARLAGANTGELF	TRBV9	TRBJ2-2
ASSDPPGGRNTEAF	TRBV6-1	TRBJ1-1
ASSQELLREAGELF	TRBV4-2	TRBJ2-2
ASSSGNEKLF	TRBV12-3/TRBV12-4	TRBJ1-4
ASSPPGLAGPGANVLT	TRBV18	TRBJ2-6
ASSPIGQGADGYT	TRBV5-6	TRBJ1-2
AVSGTANTEAF	TRBV10-3	TRBJ1-1
ASSHFYGGRSDEQF	TRBV6-2/TRBV6-3	TRBJ2-1
ASSFRDYNEQF	TRBV27	TRBJ2-1
ASSGGLAGGTDTQY	TRBV7-9	TRBJ2-3
ASSQASGSYNEQF	TRBV3-1/TRBV3-2	TRBJ2-1
ASSETTTNEKLF	TRBV6-2/TRBV6-3	TRBJ1-4
ASSYIDSVTYEQY	TRBV6-5	TRBJ2-7
ASSLRGTSGYEQY	TRBV28	TRBJ2-7
ASSFNRGEQY	TRBV11-2	TRBJ2-7
ASSQDRPGVLTGELF	TRBV4-3	TRBJ2-2
ASRREGESPLH	TRBV6-5	TRBJ1-6
ASSLMGAEQY	TRBV5-1	TRBJ2-7
ASSQDYQRSNEQF	TRBV4-2	TRBJ2-1
ASSLEIGANTGELF	TRBV5-8	TRBJ2-2
ARGTGSEQY	TRBV2	TRBJ2-7